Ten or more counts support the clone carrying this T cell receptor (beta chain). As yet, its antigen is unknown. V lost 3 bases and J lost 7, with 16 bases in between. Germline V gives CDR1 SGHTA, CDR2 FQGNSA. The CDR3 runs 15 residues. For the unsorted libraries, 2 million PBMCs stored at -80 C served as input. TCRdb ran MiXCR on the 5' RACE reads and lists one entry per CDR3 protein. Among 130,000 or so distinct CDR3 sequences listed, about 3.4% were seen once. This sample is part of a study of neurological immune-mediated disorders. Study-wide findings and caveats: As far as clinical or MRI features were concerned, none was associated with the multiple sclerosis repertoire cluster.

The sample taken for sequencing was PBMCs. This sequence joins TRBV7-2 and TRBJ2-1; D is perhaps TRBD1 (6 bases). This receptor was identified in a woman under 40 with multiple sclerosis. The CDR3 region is CASSLLGQRENEQFF. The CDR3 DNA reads TGTGCCAGCAGCTTGTTGGGACAAAGGGAAAATGAGCAGTTCTTC.